The 17 T cell receptor beta chains presented below share a single source sample, sequenced in a study of T-cell reconstitution after alpha-beta-depleted transplantation in children. It was with unique molecular identifiers that the TCRbeta library was prepared. Via MiXCR, TCRdb re-called the PCR reads, giving one row per CDR3 protein. The sample holds 180,000 or so distinct CDR3 sequences, approximately 6.8% seen once. The sequences come from PBMCs, collected before TCRalphabeta/CD19-depleted stem cell transplant. These receptors were collected from a girl under three years old with combined immunodeficiency, due to receive a stem cell transplant.

A remark on this clonotype: A much larger clone is a single base away; this may be a read error. This rearrangement joins TRBV29-1 to TRBJ2-7, with D possibly TRBD2 on 6 matching bases. The CDR3 is 12 residues long. The germline V gene has CDR1 SQVTM and CDR2 ANQGSEA. CDR3 protein: CSVVGGPYERYF. The CDR3 nucleotides are TGCAGCGTTGTAGGAGGGCCCTACGAGCGGTACTTC.

Ten or more counts support this clonotype. J is TRBJ2-2 and V is TRBV7-8, with D uncertain. The CDR3 is 14 amino acids. Trimming took 5 bases from V and 1 from J, leaving 8 bases between them. Germline CDR1 is SGHVS and CDR2 is FQNEAQ. The CDR3 spells CASSPSLNTGELFF. CDR3 nucleotide sequence: TGTGCCAGCAGCCCCTCGTTGAACACCGGGGAGCTGTTTTTT.

This clonotype showed up just a few times. The chain links TRBV27 to TRBJ2-1, with a possible D match to TRBD2 (6 bases). Germline values: CDR1 MNHEY, CDR2 SMNVEV (reference sequence). V lost 5 bases, J lost 7 bases, and 18 bases lay in between. The CDR3 runs to 15 residues. The CDR3 nucleotides read TGTGCCAGCAGTCCCTACTCCGGGACTGGAAATGAGCAGTTCTTC. Translated: CASSPYSGTGNEQFF.

This rearrangement joins TRBV30 to TRBJ2-6, with 9 bases fitting TRBD1. CDR1 is GTSNPN and CDR2 is SVGIG in the germline V gene (reference sequence). This CDR3 comprises 17 residues. V dropped 5 bases and J dropped 3; count of bases not matched to a gene: 11. CDR3 loop: CAWVGTGQEVGANVLTF. CDR3 bases: TGTGCCTGGGTGGGGACAGGGCAGGAGGTTGGGGCCAACGTCCTGACTTTC.

The chain carries TRBV11-2 and TRBJ2-5; D gene uncertain. Trimming shortened V by 0 bases and J by 6 bases, and 8 bases separated the two germline ends. The CDR3 contains 13 residues. Germline V gives CDR1 SGHAT, CDR2 FQNNGV. This CDR3 reads CASSLEPYQTQYF. CDR3 sequence (DNA): TGTGCCAGCAGCTTAGAACCCTATCAGACCCAGTACTTC.

In this sample, this clonotype turned up many times. The genes are TRBV20-1 and TRBJ2-2; D may be TRBD2 (5 bases). V dropped 4 bases and J dropped 0 bases, with 9 bases sitting between them. This CDR3 has 14 residues. Germline assignment: CDR1 DFQATT and CDR2 SNEGSKA (reference sequence). In DNA form, the CDR3 reads TGCAGTGCTACTAGCTATGCGAACACCGGGGAGCTGTTTTTT. This translates into CSATSYANTGELFF.

This clonotype was counted a few times. The chain's CDR3 is CASSQPRPRTDSYEQYF. CDR3 DNA sequence: TGTGCCAGCAGCCAACCTCGACCGAGGACGGACTCCTACGAGCAGTACTTC. The V gene is TRBV7-2, the J gene TRBJ2-7; D is unclear. V lost 5 bases to trimming and J lost 0 bases, with 20 bases between them. CDR1 and CDR2 from the germline V gene are SGHTA and FQGNSA. The CDR3 sequence is 17 residues long.

This clonotype appeared many times. The chain joins TRBV12-3 or TRBV12-4 to TRBJ2-3, with 13 bases matching TRBD2. J gave up 2 bases and V 5 bases, and 1 base lay outside the gene matches. The CDR3 is 15 residues long. CDR3 DNA sequence: TGTGCCAGCAGTACTAGCGGGGGGGACACAGATACGCAGTATTTT. Protein sequence: CASSTSGGDTDTQYF.

At least ten counts were recorded for this clonotype. V usage is TRBV7-3 and J usage is TRBJ2-7; D is undetermined. CDR3 size: 15 residues. Trimming took off 5 bases at V and 4 bases at J, with 18 bases between the two ends. Germline-derived CDR1 and CDR2 are SGHTA and FQGTGA. CDR3 loop: CASSPNGASVYEQYF. For the CDR3, the DNA is TGTGCCAGCAGCCCTAATGGCGCTTCGGTGTACGAGCAGTACTTC.

This clonotype was seen ten or more times. This chain uses TRBV28 with TRBJ1-2, with 9 bases that match TRBD1. CDR1 is MDHEN and CDR2 is SYDVKM in the germline V gene. The CDR3 spans 15 residues. Germline trimming cut 5 bases from V and 4 bases from J; bases unmatched to any gene: 8. The CDR3 region is CASSNPGQGLYGYTF. The CDR3 bases are TGTGCCAGCAGTAACCCGGGACAGGGTCTCTATGGCTACACCTTC.

The rearrangement joins TRBV12-3 or TRBV12-4 to TRBJ2-3; the match to TRBD2 covers 12 bases. The CDR3 has 16 residues. The trim removed 2 bases at V and 3 bases at J, leaving 3 bases unmatched. The CDR3: CASSLLAGGATDTQYF. The CDR3 DNA follows: TGTGCCAGCAGTTTACTAGCGGGGGGGGCAACAGATACGCAGTATTTT.

This clonotype was counted ten times or more. V gene TRBV6-2 or TRBV6-3 combines with J gene TRBJ2-5; 10 positions match TRBD1. V was pared by 5 bases and J by 5 bases, with 5 bases of the junction left unmatched. Germline V gives CDR1 MNHEY, CDR2 SVGEGT. The CDR3 totals 14 residues. This CDR3 reads CASSRDRGTETQYF. The CDR3 DNA follows: TGTGCCAGCAGTCGGGACAGGGGTACGGAGACCCAGTACTTC.

This clonotype was counted many times. The V and J genes are TRBV20-1 and TRBJ1-2, with TRBD1 matching over 8 bases. Germline CDR1 DFQATT, CDR2 SNEGSKA (reference sequence). This CDR3 comprises 13 residues. Trimming at V came to 6 bases and at J to 5 bases, leaving 8 bases not matched to a gene. CDR3 in amino acids: CSAEDRDKYGYTF. The CDR3 DNA is TGCAGTGCGGAGGACAGGGATAAATATGGCTACACCTTC.

This clonotype was seen at least ten times. The chain carries TRBV13 and TRBJ2-7, with D possibly being TRBD1 (6 bases). CDR3 length: 13 amino acids. V lost 4 bases, J lost 6 bases, and 13 bases lay in between. Germline CDR1 reads PRHDT; CDR2 reads FYEKMQ (reference sequence). CDR3 loop: CASSSRGIGEQYF. The CDR3 coding sequence is TGTGCCAGCAGCTCTAGGGGGATAGGCGAGCAGTACTTC.

The V gene is TRBV12-3 or TRBV12-4, the J gene TRBJ2-1; D is tentatively TRBD1 or TRBD2 (6 bases each). V was pared by 8 bases and J by 2 bases, with 13 bases between. The CDR3 consists of 14 residues. CDR3 protein: CASLKGGPYNEQFF. The CDR3 DNA sequence: TGTGCCAGCCTGAAGGGGGGTCCCTACAATGAGCAGTTCTTC.

The J gene is TRBJ2-3, the V gene TRBV11-3; D may match TRBD1 or TRBD2 (5 bases each). The CDR3 is 16 residues long. CDR1 is SGHNT and CDR2 is YENEEA in the germline V gene. Trimming removed 5 bases from V and 0 bases from J, with 15 bases in between. The CDR3 sequence: CASSPAGWDSTDTQYF. In DNA, the CDR3 is TGTGCCAGCAGCCCGGCGGGTTGGGACAGCACAGATACGCAGTATTTT.

At least ten counts were recorded for this clonotype. The V and J genes are TRBV29-1 and TRBJ2-5, with 7 bases that match TRBD1. The germline gives CDR1 SQVTM, CDR2 ANQGSEA. This CDR3 contains 13 residues. Trimming at V came to 8 bases and at J to 5 bases, leaving 11 bases not matched to a gene. The CDR3 region has the DNA TGCAGCCAAGATCGGGACAGTGGGGAGACCCAGTACTTC. Translating it yields CSQDRDSGETQYF.